These 25 T cell receptor beta chains came from one sample sequenced in a study of blood T cell repertoires in COVID-19. Produced via immunoSEQ multiplex PCR; TCRdb's table is partial and in-frame only. The table shows 470,000 or so clones, with roughly 85% occurring only once. The source material was PBMCs or T cells enriched from blood (not recorded which). Receptor source: a woman between 18 and 30 years old with acute COVID-19.

This rearrangement joins TRBV7-8 to TRBJ2-5, with 8 bases aligning to TRBD1. CDR3 length: 15 amino acids. V was clipped by 3 bases and J by 5 bases; unmatched bases: 8. Per germline, CDR1 SGHVS and CDR2 FQNEAQ. For the CDR3, the DNA is TGTGCCAGCAGCTTGTCGACAGGGGTGAGGGAGACCCAGTACTTC. It is translated as CASSLSTGVRETQYF.

The chain is built from TRBV5-1 and TRBJ1-4; the D gene is possibly TRBD1 (5 bases). V gave up 2 bases and J gave up 8 bases, with 19 bases separating them. CDR3 length equals 16 residues. Looked up from germline, CDR1 is SGHRS and CDR2 is YFSETQ. CDR3 in DNA: TGCGCCAGCAGCTTAGGAGGGACGCCAAAAGGGGAAAAACTGTTTTTT. Translating it yields CASSLGGTPKGEKLFF.

The chain recombines TRBV2 with TRBJ1-3, with TRBD1 identical over 9 bases. Germline trimming cut 5 bases from V and 1 base from J; bases unmatched to any gene: 3. The CDR3 extends over 15 amino acids. Germline loops: CDR1 SNHLY, CDR2 FYNNEI. This chain's CDR3 is CASSRDRASGNTIYF. The CDR3 nucleotides are TGTGCCAGCAGTCGGGACAGGGCTTCTGGAAACACCATATATTTT.

The chain uses TRBV27 and TRBJ1-5; a possible D gene is TRBD1 (6 bases). The CDR3 length is 14 residues. Trimming pared 6 bases from V and 4 bases from J, leaving 13 bases between. Germline loops: CDR1 MNHEY, CDR2 SMNVEV (reference sequence). The CDR3 DNA is TGTGCCAGCAGCACGGGACAAATTAATCAGCCCCAGCATTTT. As protein: CASSTGQINQPQHF.

The chain uses TRBV19 and TRBJ1-2; 8 bases line up with TRBD1. Germline CDR1 LNHDA, CDR2 SQIVND (reference sequence). This CDR3 has 12 amino acids. V trimming: 5 bases; J trimming: 8 bases; junction bases outside the gene matches: 4. The CDR3 loop reads CASSGQGGGYTF. In nucleotides, the CDR3 is TGTGCCAGTAGTGGACAGGGAGGCGGCTACACCTTC.

This chain connects TRBV5-6 to TRBJ1-1; D is perhaps TRBD1 (5 bases). V was trimmed by 2 bases and J by 4 bases, leaving 15 bases between them. The CDR3 has 15 residues. Looked up from germline, CDR1 is SGHDT and CDR2 is YYEEEE. The CDR3 here is CASSFRQKPLTEAFF. Written as DNA, the CDR3 is TGTGCCAGCAGCTTCCGACAGAAACCCCTCACTGAAGCTTTCTTT. Based on the CDR3 plus reference TRBV5-6 and TRBJ1-1, the full variable domain is DAGVTQSPTHLIKTRGQQVTLRCSPKSGHDTVSWYQQALGQGPQFIFQYYEEEERQRGNFPDRFSGHQFPNYSSELNVNALLLGDSALYLCASSFRQKPLTEAFFGQGTRLTVV.

The chain uses TRBV2 and TRBJ1-3; no clear D. Trimming cost V 0 bases and J 4 bases, with 13 bases left between them. Looked up from germline, CDR1 is SNHLY and CDR2 is FYNNEI. This CDR3 is built from 16 residues. The CDR3 loop is CASSEAPPGLGNTIYF. The CDR3 nucleotides read TGTGCCAGCAGTGAAGCGCCCCCCGGGTTAGGAAACACCATATATTTT.

The chain has TRBV7-2 and TRBJ2-1; no definite D call. Germline CDR1 SGHTA, CDR2 FQGNSA. Trimming took 5 bases from V and 4 from J, leaving 6 bases between them. The length of the CDR3 is 12 residues. DNA for the CDR3: TGTGCCAGCAGCCTCCAGTACAATGAGCAGTTCTTC. It codes for CASSLQYNEQFF. Based on the CDR3 plus reference TRBV7-2 and TRBJ2-1, the full variable domain is GAGVSQSPSNKVTEKGKDVELRCDPISGHTALYWYRQSLGQGLEFLIYFQGNSAPDKSGLPSDRFSAERTGGSVSTLTIQRTQQEDSAVYLCASSLQYNEQFFGPGTRLTVL.

The chain joins TRBV21-1 to TRBJ1-2. TRBV21-1 is classified as a pseudogene. The CDR3 totals 16 residues. The CDR3 DNA sequence: TGTGCCAGCAGCAAGGATCGGCGAGGTAAGAACTATGGCTACACCTTC. This translates into CASSKDRRGKNYGYTF.

The chain combines TRBV18 with TRBJ2-3, with a weak D call TRBD2 (7 bases). Germline V gives CDR1 KGHSH, CDR2 LQKENI. The CDR3 has 16 amino acids. Trimming removed 0 bases at V and 4 bases at J, with 14 bases between. The chain's CDR3 is CASSPPGGGRSDTQYF. The CDR3 nucleotides read TGTGCCAGCTCACCACCGGGGGGGGGCCGGTCAGATACGCAGTATTTT.

This chain connects TRBV20-1 to TRBJ2-1, with D hard to call. Germline V gene data show CDR1 as DFQATT and CDR2 as SNEGSKA (reference sequence). This CDR3 region has 14 residues. V shed 3 bases and J shed 10 bases, with 19 bases lying between them. The CDR3 loop is CSASIYGNPLEQFF. CDR3 DNA sequence: TGCAGTGCTAGTATCTATGGTAACCCCCTGGAGCAGTTCTTC.

The chain combines TRBV11-2 with TRBJ2-3; D uncertain. The CDR3 has 14 amino acids. V lost 2 bases, J lost 0 bases, and 6 bases lay in between. Germline V lookup: CDR1 SGHAT, CDR2 FQNNGV. Here the CDR3 reads CASSLKASTDTQYF. The DNA for the CDR3 is TGTGCCAGCAGCTTAAAAGCTAGCACAGATACGCAGTATTTT. The whole variable domain, remainder taken from reference TRBV11-2 and TRBJ2-3, is EAGVAQSPRYKIIEKRQSVAFWCNPISGHATLYWYQQILGQGPKLLIQFQNNGVVDDSQLPKDRFSAERLKGVDSTLKIQPAKLEDSAVYLCASSLKASTDTQYFGPGTRLTVL.

The rearrangement uses TRBV18 and TRBJ1-3; D is ambiguous. Germline values: CDR1 KGHSH, CDR2 LQKENI. The CDR3 extends over 16 amino acids. V shed 1 base and J shed 0 bases, with 10 bases lying between them. DNA of the CDR3: TGTGCCAGCTCACCACTAGACGGACTCTCTGGAAACACCATATATTTT. Its translation is CASSPLDGLSGNTIYF.

The chain combines TRBV25-1 with TRBJ2-3; 8 bases match TRBD2. The germline gives CDR1 MGHDK, CDR2 SYGVNS. The CDR3 is 17 amino acids. Trimming cost V 1 base and J 5 bases; bases outside gene matches: 11. CDR3 residues: CASSEFEGLAEGDTQYF. CDR3 DNA: TGTGCCAGCAGTGAATTCGAAGGACTAGCCGAGGGAGATACGCAGTATTTT. Full variable domain (rest looked up from reference TRBV25-1 and TRBJ2-3): EADIYQTPRYLVIGTGKKITLECSQTMGHDKMYWYQQDPGMELHLIHYSYGVNSTEKGDLSSESTVSRIRTEHFPLTLESARPSHTSQYLCASSEFEGLAEGDTQYFGPGTRLTVL.

The chain joins TRBV5-1 to TRBJ2-2; 11 positions match TRBD2. The CDR3 is 18 amino acids. Germline loops: CDR1 SGHRS, CDR2 YFSETQ. Trimming took 0 bases from V and 4 from J; bases not matched to a gene: 8. The CDR3 nucleotides are TGCGCCAGCAGCTTGGTGACTAGCGGGAAGTATAGCACCGGGGAGCTGTTTTTT. Its translation is CASSLVTSGKYSTGELFF.

The V gene is TRBV27, the J gene TRBJ2-7; 8 nucleotides line up with TRBD1. The CDR3 length is 15 residues. CDR1 is MNHEY, CDR2 SMNVEV, per germline (reference sequence). Unmatched junction bases numbered 9, after V lost 2 bases and J lost 6 bases. CDR3 in amino acids: CASSLTDRVIGEQYF. Here the CDR3 DNA reads TGTGCCAGCAGTTTAACGGACAGGGTGATTGGCGAGCAGTACTTC.

The chain uses TRBV7-8 and TRBJ2-7; 8 bases are a match to TRBD1. CDR3 length: 15 residues. Germline loops: CDR1 SGHVS, CDR2 FQNEAQ. V shed 5 bases, J shed 4 bases, and the junction held 10 bases outside the gene matches. The CDR3 loop is CASSEEGTGLYEQYF. The CDR3, as DNA: TGTGCCAGCAGCGAAGAGGGGACAGGCCTTTACGAGCAGTACTTC.

The chain recombines TRBV6-2 or TRBV6-3 with TRBJ2-2, with 14 bases that match TRBD2. Trimming at V came to 6 bases and at J to 6 bases, leaving 15 bases not matched to a gene. There are 19 residues in the CDR3. Germline assignment: CDR1 MNHEY and CDR2 SVGEGT. The CDR3 coding sequence is TGTGCCAGCAGCCTCCGGGACAGGGGACTAGCGGGAGCATCCGGGGAGCTGTTTTTT. As protein: CASSLRDRGLAGASGELFF.

The J gene is TRBJ1-2, the V gene TRBV19; maybe TRBD1 (5 bases). Trimming shortened V by 4 bases and J by 4 bases, and 7 bases separated the two germline ends. The CDR3 spans 12 residues. Germline V lookup: CDR1 LNHDA, CDR2 SQIVND (reference sequence). In DNA, the CDR3 is TGTGCCAGTAGTAACAGGATCTATGGCTACACCTTC. Translating gives CASSNRIYGYTF.

The gene calls are TRBV29-1 and TRBJ2-5; 11 bases are shared with TRBD2. The germline V gene encodes CDR1 SQVTM and CDR2 ANQGSEA. V gave up 4 bases and J gave up 3 bases; unmatched junction bases: 13. The CDR3 is 17 amino acids. CDR3 sequence reads: CSVGPFGGLADKETQYF. CDR3 in DNA: TGCAGCGTTGGCCCTTTTGGGGGACTAGCGGATAAAGAGACCCAGTACTTC.

This clone has only a few counts. The chain is built from TRBV12-3 or TRBV12-4 and TRBJ1-2; D gene unclear. The V and J ends lost 5 bases and 2 bases respectively, with 9 bases between them. The CDR3 runs to 13 residues. CDR3 DNA: TGTGCCAGCAGTCCCGACGGGAACTATGGCTACACCTTC. It codes for CASSPDGNYGYTF.

This clone was counted once. V usage is TRBV4-2 and J usage is TRBJ1-2; a possible D gene is TRBD1 (5 bases). V was clipped by 0 bases and J by 4 bases, with 12 bases between them. This CDR3 has 15 amino acids. The germline V gene encodes CDR1 LGHNA and CDR2 YNFKEQ. The CDR3 protein is CASSQDGGTRYGYTF. The DNA of the CDR3 is TGTGCCAGCAGCCAAGATGGGGGGACTCGCTATGGCTACACCTTC.

The chain employs TRBV12-5 and TRBJ1-2; D gene unclear. V was pared by 2 bases and J by 5 bases, with 9 bases between. The CDR3 loop spans 13 amino acids. Germline CDR1 is LGHNT and CDR2 is FRNRAP. CDR3 nucleotide sequence: TGTGCTAGTGGTTTGACCGGGAGTTATGGCTACACCTTC. It encodes CASGLTGSYGYTF.

The V gene is TRBV14, the J gene TRBJ2-7; D possibly corresponds to TRBD2 (5 bases). The CDR3 consists of 15 residues. From germline, CDR1 is SGHDN and CDR2 FVKESK. V lost 4 bases to trimming and J lost 0 bases, with 13 bases between them. CDR3 protein: CASSPLAGVSYEQYF. In nucleotides, the CDR3 is TGTGCCAGCAGCCCCCTGGCCGGGGTCTCCTACGAGCAGTACTTC.

In nucleotides, the CDR3 is TGCGCCAGCAGCCATATATTCGGGAATCAGCCCCAGCATTTT. Its translation: CASSHIFGNQPQHF. V and J are TRBV4-1 and TRBJ1-5; no reliable D call. Germline loops: CDR1 MGHRA, CDR2 YSYEKL. The V and J ends lost 3 bases and 4 bases respectively, with 10 bases between them. The CDR3 spans 14 residues.